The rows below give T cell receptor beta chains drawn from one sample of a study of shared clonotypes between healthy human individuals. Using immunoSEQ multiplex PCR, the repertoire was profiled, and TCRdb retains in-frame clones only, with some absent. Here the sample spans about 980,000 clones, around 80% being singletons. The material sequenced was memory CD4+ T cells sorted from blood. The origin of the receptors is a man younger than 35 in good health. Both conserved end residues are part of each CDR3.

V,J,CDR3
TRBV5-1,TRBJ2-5,CASSLEHIQETQYF
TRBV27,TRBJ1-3,CASSLRWAGSGNTIYF
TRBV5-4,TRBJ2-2,CASNPYSGTVNTGELFF
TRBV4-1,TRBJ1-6,CASEVTLTYNSPLHF
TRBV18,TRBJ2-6,CASSLSRVAGESGANVLTF
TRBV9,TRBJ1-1,CASSVVGGRASTEAFF
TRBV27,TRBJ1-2,CASSLLASKPLYGYTF
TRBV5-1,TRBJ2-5,CASSSTGGGETQYF
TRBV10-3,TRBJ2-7,CAIRGVERDIREQYF
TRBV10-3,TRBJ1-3,CATTGGAGNTIYF
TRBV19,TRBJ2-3,CASSIDHPSGGARYF
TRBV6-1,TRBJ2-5,CASSDGLAGGQETQYF
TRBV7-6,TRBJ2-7,CASSLGATGEQYF
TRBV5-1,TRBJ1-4,CASSLEGQGNEKLFF
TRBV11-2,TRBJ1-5,CASNLEGQRGGQPQHF
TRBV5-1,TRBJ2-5,CASSLASGRPQETQYF
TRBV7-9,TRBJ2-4,CASSPSPGQGKNIQYF
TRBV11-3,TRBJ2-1,CASSLHSGTYNEQFF
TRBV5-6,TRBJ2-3,CASSGRISTDTQYF
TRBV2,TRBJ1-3,CASSEQGGGNTIYF